This T cell receptor beta chain originates from a study of CD4+ T cells in melanoma (dated by TCRdb to the early 2020s). Regarding the study in general: The study investigated neoantigen-specific CD4+ T cells in human melanoma.

Results and caveats for the whole study, not just this receptor: Diverse differentiation states were reported to be shown by neoantigen-specific CD4+ T cells in melanoma. Neoantigen-specific CD4+ T cells were reported to be correlated with the function of CD8+ T cells, macrophages and B cells.

The protocol used for the library was the immunoSEQ multiplex PCR assay. TCRdb mirrors the immuneACCESS table, restricted to in-frame sequences. Some clones are absent from its copies; in checked studies, under half trace to an unresolved V gene, and the reason for the others is unknown. The sample contains about 140,000 clones, around 90% of them found a single time. The top ten clonotypes cover more than 1.5% of the sample. Trimming removed 5 bases from V and 2 bases from J; the gene matches leave 4 bases unexplained. The CDR3 holds 14 amino acids from the cysteine to the phenylalanine. The retained sequence is limited to the CDR3, 42 bases, with the frame set at the first base. From a lookup of the germline V gene, CDR1 and CDR2 are SGHRS and YFSETQ. Donors were patients with melanoma. As to this clone: Its antigen specificity is not known. There are no base qualities to consult, and no much larger clone falls within one base.

Here the chain combines TRBV5-1 and TRBJ1-3, and TRBD1 aligns with 7 junction nucleotides. The receptor was isolated from a human donor with melanoma. The bases read TGCGCCAGCAGGGAAGGGACAGCTGGAAACACCATATATTTT. Its product reads: CASREGTAGNTIYF.